This T cell receptor (beta chain) was captured by sequencing in a study of Ad26.COV2.S vaccination and SARS-CoV-2 variants (dated by TCRdb to the early 2020s). About the full investigation: Vaccine-arm donors were drawn from COV1001, a multicentre, randomized, double-blind, placebo-controlled phase I-IIa trial of Ad26.COV2.S in healthy adults. Ad26.COV2.S was given intramuscularly at 5x10^10 or 1x10^11 viral particles, as a single shot or as two shots 56 days apart. TCRbeta repertoire sequencing served as the tool for gauging how specific and how broad the SARS-CoV-2-reactive T cell receptors were following Ad26.COV2.S vaccination. The TCR-sequenced set comprised approximately 32 samples: some 20 Ad26.COV2.S vaccine recipients, 5 placebo recipients and 8 SARS-CoV-2 convalescent individuals. Trial participants were randomized into five groups of five: low-dose or high-dose Ad26.COV2.S given once or twice, or placebo on both occasions. Throughout the experiments and outcome assessment, investigators stayed blinded to trial group allocation.

Study-wide findings and limitations: After vaccination, substantial breadth of spike-specific CD8+ and CD4+ T cell responses was reported. The authors noted that total T cell responses may have been underestimated by the TCR breadth and depth analyses. Vaccine and placebo recipients had comparable non-spike TCR breadth, which fits with the vaccine containing only spike. Higher spike-specific TCR breadth was observed in Ad26.COV2.S recipients than in placebo recipients (P = 0.0014). The study was not powered to compare responses between vaccine doses or regimens.

Taken with the paper, the label for treatment or condition translates to: roughly 20 received Ad26.COV2.S at low or high dose, single or two shots; about 5 received placebo; per-sample allocation not given. Repertoires of vaccine and placebo recipients were sequenced from samples collected on day 63 after the first injection. Cohort 1b enrolled 25 to 30 adults aged 18-55 years at a single site in Boston, USA, between 29 July and 7 August 2020. Ad26.COV2.S consisted of a replication-incompetent adenovirus type 26 vector by which a prefusion-stabilized SARS-CoV-2 spike protein from the original Wuhan strain was expressed. At the junction V is shortened by 0 bases and J by 0 bases, with 8 bases in between. The cysteine opens and the phenylalanine closes a CDR3 of 15 amino acids. The only DNA kept is the CDR3, 45 bases in frame from the first base. Reading the germline V gene gives CDR1 SNHLY and CDR2 FYNNEI.

TCRbeta CDR3 regions were sequenced with the immunoSEQ Assay. After extraction, genomic DNA underwent amplification by bias-controlled multiplex PCR, followed by high-throughput sequencing. Regarding the original processing steps: To quantify the absolute abundance of every unique TCRbeta CDR3 region, sequences were collapsed and filtered. T cell fraction was estimated by normalizing TCRbeta template counts to usable DNA, which was measured by amplifying reference genes present in all nucleated cells. Repertoire TCRs were annotated as SARS-CoV-2-specific when V gene, CDR3 amino acid sequence and J gene were exactly matched to a known reactive TCR set. The reference SARS-CoV-2 TCR set came from MIRA and was filtered for enrichment in COVID-19-positive ImmuneCODE repertoires, removing public or cross-reactive TCRs. Using the MIRA antigens, annotated TCRs were further analysed by specific ORF or by position within an ORF. Depth was the summed frequency of annotated unique rearrangements, while breadth was defined as annotated unique rearrangements over total unique productive rearrangements. Two-sided Wilcoxon rank-sum tests were applied when comparing TCR breadth between groups. Drawn from immuneACCESS, this table holds only the in-frame rearrangements with V and J called that TCRdb kept. Clones are partly lost; checked studies trace under half to an unresolved V gene and leave the rest unexplained. That table is the source of V, J and clone size, and D and trimming were worked out from the DNA. The sample data list fewer than 900,000 clones, and roughly 90% of these were observed just once. The ten largest clones add up to nearly 1.5% of the sample.

Points on this clone: Its antigen remains undetermined. Nothing much larger sits one base from this clone, and base qualities are not available.

The clonotype comes from a person between 18 and 60 years old who received the Ad26.COV2.S COVID-19 vaccine or a placebo. The input for sequencing was peripheral blood, taken in a trial of Ad26.COV2.S vaccine versus placebo. The chain is encoded by TRBV2 joined to TRBJ1-2, with the identity of the D gene unclear. The DNA is TGTGCCAGCAGTGAAGCCCGCCTAGCTAACTATGGCTACACCTTC. The resulting protein is CASSEARLANYGYTF.